What follows are 31 T cell receptor beta chains derived from one specimen sequenced in a study of cytomegalovirus exposure and HLA in healthy donors. Amplification used 60 Vbeta primers and 13 Jbeta primers. Repertoires were generated with immunoSEQ multiplex PCR, while TCRdb's copy carries only in-frame clones and drops some. The repertoire holds about 82,000 clones, with over 75% as singletons. Sequenced material: PBMCs. Receptors were obtained from a man aged 50-60 years in good health and CMV-seronegative.

The gene calls are TRBV6-6 and TRBJ1-4; TRBD1 matches 7 bases. The ends lost 5 bases at V and 8 bases at J; junction bases unmatched: 11. The CDR3 length is 15 residues. Germline CDR1 is MNHNY and CDR2 is SVGAGI (reference sequence). CDR3 loop: CASSDPTGLIEKLFF. The DNA for the CDR3 is TGTGCCAGCAGTGACCCGACAGGGCTTATAGAAAAACTGTTTTTT.

This chain links TRBV5-1 with TRBJ2-2; D unresolved. CDR3 length: 15 amino acids. Germline V gene lookup returns CDR1 SGHRS and CDR2 YFSETQ. The ends were cut back, 6 bases at V and 0 bases at J, with 12 bases in the middle. DNA for the CDR3: TGCGCCAGCAAGGAAGGAGCCTCGAACACCGGGGAGCTGTTTTTT. It is translated as CASKEGASNTGELFF.

V gene TRBV6-6 combines with J gene TRBJ1-2, with no clear D. V lost 2 bases to trimming and J lost 4 bases, with 5 bases between them. This CDR3 comprises 12 residues. Germline V lookup: CDR1 MNHNY, CDR2 SVGAGI (reference sequence). CDR3 loop: CASSYPSYGYTF. For the CDR3, the DNA is TGTGCCAGCAGTTACCCCTCCTATGGCTACACCTTC.

This clone was seen a single time. The chain couples TRBV12-5 to TRBJ1-2; D might be TRBD1 (6 bases). Trimming shortened V by 5 bases and J by 10 bases, and 14 bases separated the two germline ends. Germline CDR1 reads LGHNT; CDR2 reads FRNRAP. This CDR3 has 12 amino acids. The CDR3 loop reads CASGPQQGPYTF. CDR3 DNA: TGTGCTAGTGGTCCTCAACAGGGTCCCTACACCTTC.

J is TRBJ2-4 and V is TRBV4-3, with TRBD1 as a possible D gene (6 bases). In germline, CDR1 is LGHNA, CDR2 YSLEER. The CDR3 covers 14 residues. With 1 base removed from V and 6 bases from J, the gap between germline ends came to 10 bases. In nucleotides, the CDR3 is TGCGCCAGCAGCCAAGGGGCAGGGGTAAACATTCAGTACTTC. It encodes CASSQGAGVNIQYF.

The CDR3 DNA follows: TGTGCCAGCAGATGGACAGGGAGTAATCAGCCCCAGCATTTT. This codes for CASRWTGSNQPQHF. This chain uses TRBV27 with TRBJ1-5, with TRBD1 matching over 8 bases. V trimming: 6 bases; J trimming: 4 bases; junction bases outside the gene matches: 5. CDR1 is MNHEY, CDR2 SMNVEV, per germline (reference sequence). The CDR3 has 14 residues.

The chain uses TRBV2 and TRBJ2-3; 7 bases align to TRBD1. Looked up from germline, CDR1 is SNHLY and CDR2 is FYNNEI. Losses at the gene ends were 6 bases for V and 0 bases for J; bases not matched to a gene: 3. The CDR3 loop spans 14 amino acids. The DNA of the CDR3 is TGTGCCAGCAGCGAACAGGGGAGCACAGATACGCAGTATTTT. Its protein product is CASSEQGSTDTQYF.

The gene calls are TRBV18 and TRBJ1-1; 11 bases align to TRBD1. Germline V CDR1 and CDR2: KGHSH, LQKENI. The CDR3 has 17 residues. Unmatched junction bases numbered 9, after V lost 6 bases and J lost 0 bases. The CDR3 region has the DNA TGTGCCAGCTCCCCCAGGACAGGGGGCCCTATGAACACTGAAGCTTTCTTT. This encodes CASSPRTGGPMNTEAFF.

In this sample, this clone turned up once. One end of the junction is discordant with germline, which a read error may explain. The gene calls are TRBV7-7 and TRBJ2-5; 7 bases agree with TRBD1. The CDR3 has 14 amino acids. The germline gives CDR1 SSHAT, CDR2 FNYEAQ (reference sequence). The CDR3 spells CASSLSGGRGTQYF. DNA for the CDR3: TGTGCTAGCAGCTTATCAGGGGGAAGAGGGACCCAGTACTTC.

The chain's CDR3 is CASSYRRADTQYF. The CDR3 region has the DNA TGTGCCAGCAGCTATCGCAGGGCAGATACGCAGTATTTT. This chain links TRBV7-2 with TRBJ2-3; D perhaps matches TRBD1 (5 bases). Germline assignment: CDR1 SGHTA and CDR2 FQGNSA. Trimming took 4 bases from V and 4 from J, leaving 9 bases between them. The CDR3 is made up of 13 amino acids.

This clone was observed a handful of times. The chain combines TRBV25-1 with TRBJ1-5; D uncertain. The CDR3 is 14 residues long. V gave up 8 bases and J gave up 9 bases, with 20 bases separating them. CDR1 is MGHDK and CDR2 is SYGVNS in the germline V gene. CDR3 coding DNA: TGTGCCAGCGTATCCCCTCCGGAGGGAATGCCCCAGCATTTT. Translation gives CASVSPPEGMPQHF.

This chain joins TRBV4-3 and TRBJ2-2, with 16 nucleotides matching TRBD2. Germline V gene sequence: CDR1 LGHNA, CDR2 YSLEER. The junction had 5 bases not matched to a gene; V was cut back by 3 bases and J by 7 bases. CDR3 length: 17 residues. The CDR3 DNA is TGCGCCAGCAGCCACGGGACTAGCGGGGGGGCCATCGGGGAGCTGTTTTTT. Residues: CASSHGTSGGAIGELFF.

The V and J genes are TRBV10-3 and TRBJ1-1; D is unclear. The CDR3 is made up of 13 amino acids. V lost 6 bases and J lost 8, with 16 bases in between. Germline CDR1 and CDR2: ENHRY and SYGVKD. CDR3 sequence (DNA): TGTGCCATCAGCCTTTCTGAGGGAGGGGAAGCTTTCTTT. This gives the protein CAISLSEGGEAFF.

This clone was counted once. The rearrangement joins TRBV2 to TRBJ1-1, with TRBD1 identical over 8 bases. CDR1 is SNHLY, CDR2 FYNNEI, per germline. The CDR3 loop spans 12 amino acids. Losses at the gene ends were 8 bases for V and 4 bases for J; bases not matched to a gene: 3. The CDR3 DNA reads TGTGCCAGCCACACAGGGGGCACTGAAGCTTTCTTT. Protein product: CASHTGGTEAFF.

The chain couples TRBV19 to TRBJ1-5, with 9 bases aligning to TRBD1. Looked up from germline, CDR1 is LNHDA and CDR2 is SQIVND (reference sequence). With V trimmed by 7 bases and J by 6 bases, 16 bases remained unmatched. The CDR3 has 17 residues. CDR3 protein: CASMSLRGTGRTQPQHF. The DNA for the CDR3 is TGTGCCAGTATGTCGCTACGGGGGACAGGGAGGACTCAGCCCCAGCATTTT.

The rearrangement uses TRBV21-1 and TRBJ1-1; the D call TRBD1 from the table was never checked on the DNA. TRBV21-1 is a pseudogene segment. CDR3 length equals 14 residues. CDR3 sequence reads: CASRETEMNTEAFF. DNA for the CDR3: TGTGCCAGCAGGGAGACAGAGATGAACACTGAAGCTTTCTTT.

This clone was counted between two and nine times. V usage is TRBV19 and J usage is TRBJ2-5; D is perhaps TRBD2 (6 bases). Trimming pared 0 bases from V and 2 bases from J, leaving 13 bases between. This CDR3 has 16 amino acids. Germline V gene sequence: CDR1 LNHDA, CDR2 SQIVND (reference sequence). The CDR3 DNA reads as TGTGCCAGTAGTATAGATCGGAGGGGCGGTCAAGAGACCCAGTACTTC. Translated: CASSIDRRGGQETQYF.

The chain is built from TRBV7-3 and TRBJ2-1; 10 positions agree with TRBD1. The junction had 9 bases not matched to a gene; V was cut back by 1 base and J by 9 bases. This CDR3 has 16 amino acids. Germline V gives CDR1 SGHTA, CDR2 FQGTGA. The DNA for the CDR3 is TGTGCCAGCAGCTTAAGACCCGGACAGGGGGTGATTGAGCAGTTCTTC. Its protein is CASSLRPGQGVIEQFF.

This clone showed up just a few times. The V call is TRBV28, the J call TRBJ2-1; TRBD2 aligns across 10 bases. The CDR3 has 15 residues. Germline V lookup: CDR1 MDHEN, CDR2 SYDVKM. V trimming: 8 bases; J trimming: 2 bases; junction bases outside the gene matches: 6. CDR3 DNA sequence: TGTGCCAGCTGTAAAGCGGGGGGGCCCTACAATGAGCAGTTCTTC. It codes for CASCKAGGPYNEQFF.

The rearrangement uses TRBV6-1 and TRBJ2-3, with D possibly TRBD1 on 5 matching bases. The CDR3 has 15 residues. Germline CDR1 MNHNS, CDR2 SASEGT. The ends were cut back, 2 bases at V and 4 bases at J, with 13 bases in the middle. The CDR3, as DNA: TGTGCCAGCAGTGAATTCAGTTTAGGGGCAGATACGCAGTATTTT. Protein sequence: CASSEFSLGADTQYF.

Only a few counts were recorded for this clone. The gene calls are TRBV6-5 and TRBJ1-5; D gene unclear. Germline-derived CDR1 and CDR2 are MNHEY and SVGAGI. The CDR3 is 13 amino acids. Trimming removed 4 bases from V and 4 bases from J, with 8 bases in between. Written as DNA, the CDR3 is TGTGCCAGCAGTTTGGCCGTAAATCAGCCCCAGCATTTT. It codes for CASSLAVNQPQHF.

The rearrangement joins TRBV28 to TRBJ2-7; D ambiguous. The germline gives CDR1 MDHEN, CDR2 SYDVKM. The CDR3 runs 13 residues. The V end lost 5 bases, the J end lost 1 base, and 9 bases lay between the germline ends. The CDR3, as DNA: TGTGCCAGCAGTCGGGTGATATCCTACGAGCAGTACTTC. Translation gives CASSRVISYEQYF.

The CDR3 DNA reads as TGTGCCAGCAGCCAAGATAGGAGCAGTAGCAATCAGCCCCAGCATTTT. This encodes CASSQDRSSSNQPQHF. The rearrangement uses TRBV4-2 and TRBJ1-5; D gene unclear. Trimming stripped 0 bases from V and 0 bases from J, with 9 bases between. Germline CDR1 LGHNA, CDR2 YNFKEQ. The CDR3 has 16 amino acids.

The V and J genes are TRBV6-4 and TRBJ1-2, with 7 bases that match TRBD1. Germline V gives CDR1 MRHNA, CDR2 SNTAGT. J gave up 4 bases and V 5 bases, and 7 bases lay outside the gene matches. The CDR3 length is 14 residues. The CDR3: CASSPSPGGYGYTF. CDR3 sequence (DNA): TGTGCCAGCAGTCCCTCCCCAGGGGGCTATGGCTACACCTTC.

The chain couples TRBV10-3 to TRBJ1-1; 9 nucleotides match TRBD1. The CDR3 has 16 residues. In germline, CDR1 is ENHRY, CDR2 SYGVKD. Trimming took 0 bases from V and 4 from J; bases not matched to a gene: 6. The CDR3 nucleotides are TGTGCCATCAGTGAGTCGACGGACAGGGGAAGCACTGAAGCTTTCTTT. Translation: CAISESTDRGSTEAFF.

V gene TRBV5-1 combines with J gene TRBJ2-4; 11 bases align to TRBD2. Germline V gives CDR1 SGHRS, CDR2 YFSETQ. Trimming at V came to 0 bases and at J to 0 bases, leaving 8 bases not matched to a gene. The length of the CDR3 is 19 residues. The CDR3 DNA reads TGCGCCAGCAGCTTGGAGGGAATAGCGGGGGGGCTAGCCAAAAACATTCAGTACTTC. Translating gives CASSLEGIAGGLAKNIQYF.

The rearrangement joins TRBV20-1 to TRBJ2-7; a weak D match, TRBD2 (5 bases). The CDR3 covers 11 residues. V lost 6 bases to trimming and J lost 0 bases, with 6 bases between them. The germline gives CDR1 DFQATT, CDR2 SNEGSKA (reference sequence). CDR3 sequence: CSAGVSYEQYF. The CDR3 DNA is TGCAGTGCCGGGGTCTCCTACGAGCAGTACTTC.

The CDR3 loop is CASSLFPRTNQETQYF. CDR3 in DNA: TGTGCCAGCAGCTTATTCCCCCGGACTAACCAAGAGACCCAGTACTTC. The chain is built from TRBV7-8 and TRBJ2-5, with D tentatively TRBD2 (6 bases). The CDR3 loop spans 16 amino acids. CDR1 and CDR2 from the germline V gene are SGHVS and FQNEAQ. V lost 2 bases, J lost 0 bases, and 13 bases lay in between.

The chain carries TRBV4-1 and TRBJ1-1; tentative D call: TRBD1 (6 bases). The germline CDR1 and CDR2 sequences are MGHRA and YSYEKL. V lost 8 bases, J lost 0 bases, and 13 bases lay in between. The CDR3 loop spans 14 amino acids. CDR3 sequence: CASRRTEVNTEAFF. CDR3 bases: TGCGCCAGCCGCAGGACAGAAGTGAACACTGAAGCTTTCTTT.

The chain recombines TRBV5-4 with TRBJ2-7; maybe TRBD2 (7 bases). V was trimmed by 2 bases and J by 4 bases, leaving 13 bases between them. Germline V gives CDR1 SGHNT, CDR2 YYREEE (reference sequence). This CDR3 is built from 14 residues. In nucleotides, the CDR3 is TGTGCCAGCAGCTTACAGGGAGGGGTATACGAGCAGTACTTC. It encodes CASSLQGGVYEQYF. Full variable domain (rest looked up from reference TRBV5-4 and TRBJ2-7): ETGVTQSPTHLIKTRGQQVTLRCSSQSGHNTVSWYQQALGQGPQFIFQYYREEENGRGNFPPRFSGLQFPNYSSELNVNALELDDSALYLCASSLQGGVYEQYFGPGTRLTVT.

This chain uses TRBV7-3 with TRBJ1-2, with D uncertain. CDR3 length equals 15 residues. Trimming stripped 3 bases from V and 3 bases from J, with 14 bases between. The germline V gene encodes CDR1 SGHTA and CDR2 FQGTGA. The CDR3 region is CASSLGSQRDYGYTF. CDR3 DNA: TGTGCCAGCAGCTTGGGGAGCCAAAGGGACTATGGCTACACCTTC.